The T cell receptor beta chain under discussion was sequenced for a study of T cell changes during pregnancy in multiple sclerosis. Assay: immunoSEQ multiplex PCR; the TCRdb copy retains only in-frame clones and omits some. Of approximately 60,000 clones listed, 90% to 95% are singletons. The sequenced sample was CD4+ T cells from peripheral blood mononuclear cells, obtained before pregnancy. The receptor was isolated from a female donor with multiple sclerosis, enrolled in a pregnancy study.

The CDR3 DNA reads as TGTGCCAGCAGCTTAATCAGAGGCTCCTACAATGAGCAGTTCTTC. Residues: CASSLIRGSYNEQFF. The chain links TRBV11-3 to TRBJ2-1; unclear D gene. The CDR3 is 15 amino acids. The V and J ends lost 2 bases and 0 bases respectively, with 8 bases between them. From germline, CDR1 is SGHNT and CDR2 YENEEA.